These 17 T cell receptor beta chains originate from one sample sequenced in a study of shared clonotypes between healthy human individuals. Repertoires were generated with immunoSEQ multiplex PCR, while TCRdb's copy carries only in-frame clones and drops some. Among around 2,000,000 clones listed, about 95% were seen once. CD45RO-negative, CCR7-positively selected cells formed the naive CD8 fraction, excluding terminally differentiated effector memory CD45RA+ cells. Sequenced: naive CD8+ T cells sorted from blood. These receptors all come from a man between 18 and 29 years old in good health.

V and J are TRBV30 and TRBJ2-1; TRBD1 matches at 12 bases. V shed 8 bases and J 5 bases; nucleotides not matched to a gene: 7. Per the germline V gene, CDR1 is GTSNPN and CDR2 is SVGIG (reference sequence). This CDR3 has 14 residues. The CDR3 reads CAGTRDRGHNEQFF. CDR3 coding DNA: TGTGCCGGAACTCGGGACAGGGGGCACAATGAGCAGTTCTTC.

The rearrangement joins TRBV28 to TRBJ2-1; 10 bases line up with TRBD2. The CDR3 is 19 residues long. V lost 3 bases to trimming and J lost 5 bases; unmatched junction nucleotides: 16. CDR1 and CDR2 from the germline V gene are MDHEN and SYDVKM. The CDR3 reads CASSFPAPKRGGLDNEQFF. In DNA, the CDR3 is TGTGCCAGCAGTTTCCCTGCCCCTAAGCGGGGGGGCCTCGACAATGAGCAGTTCTTC.

V usage is TRBV6-5 and J usage is TRBJ1-4; possibly TRBD1 for D (6 bases). The CDR3 runs to 14 residues. CDR1 is MNHEY, CDR2 SVGAGI, per germline. The V gene lost 6 bases and the J gene lost 4 bases, with 12 bases spanning the gap. This CDR3 is CASRSTGNNEKLFF. The CDR3 DNA reads as TGTGCCAGCAGATCTACAGGGAATAATGAAAAACTGTTTTTT.

The V gene is TRBV4-1, the J gene TRBJ1-4, with D unclear. Germline values: CDR1 MGHRA, CDR2 YSYEKL. Trimming stripped 4 bases from V and 5 bases from J, with 17 bases between. This CDR3 is built from 16 residues. As DNA, the CDR3 is TGCGCCAGCAGCCCCCAGGTCTCTCCTTGGAATGAAAAACTGTTTTTT. This encodes CASSPQVSPWNEKLFF.

V gene TRBV4-1 combines with J gene TRBJ2-4; TRBD1 matches at 9 bases. Germline CDR1 and CDR2: MGHRA and YSYEKL. Trimming took 0 bases from V and 8 from J; bases not matched to a gene: 2. The CDR3 totals 14 residues. The CDR3 here is CASSQDWTGDIQYF. The CDR3 DNA reads TGCGCCAGCAGCCAAGATTGGACAGGGGACATTCAGTACTTC.

The chain employs TRBV7-9 and TRBJ2-1; D gene unclear. This CDR3 has 12 amino acids. CDR1 is SEHNR, CDR2 FQNEAQ, per germline (reference sequence). The germline V and J ends were trimmed by 4 bases and 12 bases, with 13 bases remaining between them. The CDR3 coding sequence is TGTGCCAGCAGCTACGTAAAGCTTGGGCAGTTCTTC. It translates to CASSYVKLGQFF.

The chain recombines TRBV4-2 with TRBJ2-2; D unclear. Trimming took 0 bases from V and 4 from J, leaving 9 bases between them. CDR3 size: 15 residues. CDR1 LGHNA and CDR2 YNFKEQ come from the germline V gene. CDR3 in DNA: TGTGCCAGCAGCCAAGATTACAGTGCCACCGGGGAGCTGTTTTTT. Translated, it gives CASSQDYSATGELFF.

There are a few counts of this clone. The gene calls are TRBV29-1 and TRBJ2-7; D possibly corresponds to TRBD2 (5 bases). The V gene lost 1 base and the J gene lost 5 bases, with 15 bases spanning the gap. This CDR3 is built from 14 residues. CDR1 is SQVTM and CDR2 is ANQGSEA in the germline V gene. The chain's CDR3 is CSVEVVGEVDEQYF. The CDR3 region has the DNA TGCAGCGTTGAAGTCGTGGGAGAGGTTGACGAGCAGTACTTC.

The J gene is TRBJ2-7, the V gene TRBV27, with TRBD2 matching over 9 bases. Per the germline V gene, CDR1 is MNHEY and CDR2 is SMNVEV (reference sequence). Trimming took 5 bases from V and 5 from J; bases not matched to a gene: 7. The CDR3 totals 14 residues. This CDR3 reads CASSEREASNEQYF. CDR3 in DNA: TGTGCCAGCAGTGAGCGGGAGGCAAGCAACGAGCAGTACTTC.

This clone was detected only once. The chain links TRBV15 to TRBJ1-5, with D possibly being TRBD1 (6 bases). With 0 bases removed from V and 9 bases from J, the gap between germline ends came to 12 bases. This CDR3 is built from 14 residues. The germline CDR1 and CDR2 sequences are LNHNV and YYDKDF (reference sequence). CDR3 in amino acids: CATSRDSQGRPQHF. Here the CDR3 DNA reads TGTGCCACCAGCAGAGATTCCCAGGGGCGGCCCCAGCATTTT.

CDR3 nucleotide sequence: TGTGCCAGCAGCATGGGCCGAGGGAACTACGAGCAGTACTTC. Its protein product is CASSMGRGNYEQYF. V is TRBV11-3 and J is TRBJ2-7; weak D call: TRBD2 (5 bases). V lost 5 bases and J lost 3, with 14 bases in between. The CDR3 consists of 14 residues. Germline V lookup: CDR1 SGHNT, CDR2 YENEEA.

The chain recombines TRBV7-3 with TRBJ2-2; no clear D gene. The V gene lost 1 base and the J gene lost 5 bases, with 8 bases spanning the gap. The CDR3 is made up of 14 amino acids. Germline lookup yields CDR1 SGHTA and CDR2 FQGTGA. In DNA form, the CDR3 reads TGTGCCAGCAGCTTAATTGGTCGGACCGGGGAGCTGTTTTTT. Protein sequence: CASSLIGRTGELFF. The full variable domain, its missing parts supplied by reference TRBV7-3 and TRBJ2-2, is GAGVSQTPSNKVTEKGKYVELRCDPISGHTALYWYRQSLGQGPEFLIYFQGTGAADDSGLPNDRFFAVRPEGSVSTLKIQRTERGDSAVYLCASSLIGRTGELFFGEGSRLTVL.

The chain uses TRBV5-4 and TRBJ2-7; TRBD1 matches 8 bases. CDR3 size: 12 residues. V lost 3 bases to trimming and J lost 5 bases; unmatched junction nucleotides: 1. The V gene's germline CDR1 is SGHNT and CDR2 YYREEE (reference sequence). The CDR3 region has the DNA TGTGCCAGCAGCTGGGACAGGAACGAGCAGTACTTC. It is translated as CASSWDRNEQYF.

The V and J genes are TRBV5-1 and TRBJ2-3; a possible D gene is TRBD2 (6 bases). Germline CDR1 reads SGHRS; CDR2 reads YFSETQ. Deletions cut 0 bases from V and 0 bases from J, with 11 bases between. The CDR3 totals 16 residues. CDR3 region: CASSLVLGTSTDTQYF. CDR3 nucleotides: TGCGCCAGCAGCTTGGTACTTGGGACTAGCACAGATACGCAGTATTTT.

The chain combines TRBV28 with TRBJ1-5, with D possibly TRBD1 on 5 matching bases. The CDR3 covers 15 residues. In germline, CDR1 is MDHEN, CDR2 SYDVKM. V was shortened by 6 bases and J by 1 base, with 13 bases between the two germline ends. The CDR3 region has the DNA TGTGCCAGCAGACTAGAGACAGTCAGCAATCAGCCCCAGCATTTT. It specifies CASRLETVSNQPQHF.

The V call is TRBV10-2, the J call TRBJ2-3; 11 bases fit TRBD2. Germline CDR1 reads WSHSY; CDR2 reads SAAADI. The CDR3 is 15 amino acids. V was pared by 4 bases and J by 6 bases, with 6 bases of the junction left unmatched. The CDR3 DNA reads TGCGCCAGCAGTGCTGGACTAGCGGGCAGGGATACGCAGTATTTT. This codes for CASSAGLAGRDTQYF.

A note on this clone: Distinct nucleotide sequences in the sample also encode this CDR3. DNA for the CDR3: TGTGCCACCAGCAGAGATCGGGGGTTGAACACTGAAGCTTTCTTT. Translation: CATSRDRGLNTEAFF. The chain carries TRBV15 and TRBJ1-1, with TRBD1 as a possible D gene (5 bases). The CDR3 has 15 residues. Trimming removed 0 bases from V and 0 bases from J, with 8 bases in between. In germline, CDR1 is LNHNV, CDR2 YYDKDF (reference sequence). Based on the CDR3 plus reference TRBV15 and TRBJ1-1, the full variable domain is DAMVIQNPRYQVTQFGKPVTLSCSQTLNHNVMYWYQQKSSQAPKLLFHYYDKDFNNEADTPDNFQSRRPNTSFCFLDIRSPGLGDTAMYLCATSRDRGLNTEAFFGQGTRLTVV.